The 20 T cell receptor beta chains below all came from one sample that was sequenced in a study of T-cell reconstitution after alpha-beta-depleted transplantation in children. Preparing the TCRbeta library involved the use of unique molecular identifiers. A single record per CDR3 protein comes from TCRdb applying MiXCR to the PCR reads. This sample has about 690,000 distinct CDR3 sequences, with roughly 17% found just once. The material sequenced was PBMCs from the stem cell graft donor, taken from the stem cell graft. All receptors derive from a human donor who donated a stem cell graft to a child with acute myeloid leukemia.

This clonotype was picked up many times. The chain uses TRBV5-1 and TRBJ1-1; D is unclear. The CDR3 contains 13 residues. Trimming pared 4 bases from V and 2 bases from J, leaving 9 bases between. Germline loops: CDR1 SGHRS, CDR2 YFSETQ. The CDR3 protein is CASSEGTNTEAFF. The CDR3 DNA reads as TGCGCCAGCAGCGAGGGCACAAACACTGAAGCTTTCTTT.

The genes are TRBV7-2 and TRBJ1-6; D is undetermined. V lost 6 bases and J lost 7, with 10 bases in between. Germline CDR1 is SGHTA and CDR2 is FQGNSA. This CDR3 is built from 13 residues. The CDR3 sequence is CASSPVINSPLHF. CDR3 bases: TGTGCCAGCAGTCCGGTCATCAATTCACCCCTCCACTTT.

This clonotype was counted many times. The V call is TRBV18, the J call TRBJ2-5, with D unresolved. With 0 bases removed from V and 4 bases from J, the gap between germline ends came to 6 bases. Looked up from germline, CDR1 is KGHSH and CDR2 is LQKENI. This CDR3 spans 13 amino acids. The CDR3: CASSPPGSETQYF. CDR3 nucleotides: TGTGCCAGCTCACCACCCGGTTCAGAGACCCAGTACTTC.

This clonotype was seen a handful of times. The V and J genes are TRBV10-2 and TRBJ1-2, with D unclear. Germline-derived CDR1 and CDR2 are WSHSY and SAAADI. The CDR3 totals 13 residues. Trimming took off 2 bases at V and 5 bases at J, with 9 bases between the two ends. The CDR3 coding sequence is TGCGCCAGCAGTGAGCTGGGGATTTATGGCTACACCTTC. Translated: CASSELGIYGYTF.

Only a few counts were recorded for this clonotype. CDR3 region: CAISFLEPGELFF. As DNA, the CDR3 is TGTGCCATCAGTTTCCTAGAACCCGGGGAGCTGTTTTTT. The chain joins TRBV10-3 to TRBJ2-2; D ambiguous. This CDR3 has 13 residues. Trimming left V 5 bases short and J 6 bases short, with 10 bases between. CDR1 is ENHRY and CDR2 is SYGVKD in the germline V gene.

Ten or more counts support this clonotype. The rearrangement uses TRBV6-5 and TRBJ2-1, with D unclear. The CDR3 has 14 amino acids. Germline assignment: CDR1 MNHEY and CDR2 SVGAGI. Deletions cut 0 bases from V and 4 bases from J, with 7 bases between. The CDR3 nucleotides are TGTGCCAGCAGTTACTCGAAGGGATACAATGAGCAGTTCTTC. Encoded protein: CASSYSKGYNEQFF.

This chain joins TRBV18 and TRBJ2-7; a possible D gene is TRBD1 (5 bases). V lost 0 bases and J lost 3, with 15 bases in between. CDR3 size: 16 residues. In germline, CDR1 is KGHSH, CDR2 LQKENI. CDR3 in DNA: TGTGCCAGCTCACCACCGACCGACAGAGCCTACTACGAGCAGTACGTC. Translating gives CASSPPTDRAYYEQYV.

This chain uses TRBV20-1 with TRBJ2-1, with 10 positions matching TRBD1. CDR1 and CDR2 from the germline V gene are DFQATT and SNEGSKA (reference sequence). Trimming removed 5 bases from V and 3 bases from J; junction bases left unmatched: 10. This CDR3 is 16 amino acids long. The CDR3 DNA follows: TGCAGTGCTTGGGGGGACAGGGGAACGGACTACAATGAGCAGTTCTTC. This gives the protein CSAWGDRGTDYNEQFF.

The chain is built from TRBV24-1 and TRBJ2-1, with 7 nucleotides matching TRBD1. The CDR3 contains 16 residues. Germline V gives CDR1 KGHDR, CDR2 SFDVKD. V trimming: 5 bases; J trimming: 0 bases; junction bases outside the gene matches: 6. The CDR3 loop reads CATSAVGQDSYNEQFF. In DNA form, the CDR3 reads TGTGCCACCAGTGCCGTCGGACAGGACTCCTACAATGAGCAGTTCTTC.

This clonotype was counted once. The chain has TRBV5-4 and TRBJ2-7; 10 nucleotides align to TRBD1. J was trimmed by 0 bases and V by 3 bases; bases with no gene match: 3. There are 15 residues in the CDR3. CDR1 and CDR2 from the germline V gene are SGHNT and YYREEE (reference sequence). The CDR3, as DNA: TGTGCCAGCAGCTCCAGGACAGGGGGCTCCTACGAGCAGTACGTC. Its translation: CASSSRTGGSYEQYV.

In its sample, this clonotype was seen a few times. This chain uses TRBV5-6 with TRBJ1-4; 8 bases line up with TRBD1. The germline V gene has CDR1 SGHDT and CDR2 YYEEEE. J gave up 6 bases and V 3 bases, and 7 bases lay outside the gene matches. The CDR3 sequence is 15 residues long. CDR3 in amino acids: CASSSSRGRDEKLFF. The CDR3 DNA follows: TGTGCCAGCAGCTCATCCAGGGGGCGCGATGAAAAACTGTTTTTT.

The rearrangement joins TRBV5-1 to TRBJ2-1, with a possible D match to TRBD1 (6 bases). V was cut by 1 base and J by 3 bases, with 14 bases left in between. The CDR3 has 16 amino acids. Germline V lookup: CDR1 SGHRS, CDR2 YFSETQ. The CDR3 region is CASSLTGSPGYNEQFF. The CDR3 coding sequence is TGCGCCAGCAGCTTGACAGGGAGCCCGGGCTACAATGAGCAGTTCTTC.

The chain links TRBV5-8 to TRBJ2-1; D gene uncertain. V lost 4 bases and J lost 0, with 11 bases in between. CDR1 is SGHTS, CDR2 YDEGEE, per germline. This CDR3 is 15 amino acids long. The CDR3 DNA follows: TGTGCCAGCAGCACGACCCGGAGCTCCTACAATGAGCAGTTCTTC. Protein sequence: CASSTTRSSYNEQFF.

This clonotype was counted between two and nine times. The rearrangement joins TRBV6-2 or TRBV6-3 to TRBJ1-1; TRBD1 might be the D (5 bases). Germline V CDR1 and CDR2: MNHEY, SVGEGT. V lost 2 bases and J 1 base, leaving 11 bases between the germline ends. The CDR3 loop spans 15 amino acids. The DNA for the CDR3 is TGTGCCAGCAGTTACGAGGGGCGAGGGAACACTGAAGCTTTCTTT. It is translated as CASSYEGRGNTEAFF.

Ten or more counts support this clonotype. The V call is TRBV20-1, the J call TRBJ2-1, with a weak D call TRBD2 (6 bases). Germline V gives CDR1 DFQATT, CDR2 SNEGSKA (reference sequence). V lost 5 bases and J 6 bases, leaving 17 bases between the germline ends. There are 14 residues in the CDR3. The CDR3: CSASGTPTANEQFF. CDR3 nucleotides: TGCAGTGCTTCCGGGACTCCCACCGCCAATGAGCAGTTCTTC.

In this sample, this clonotype turned up many times. The chain is built from TRBV20-1 and TRBJ2-6; 7 positions match TRBD1. Germline assignment: CDR1 DFQATT and CDR2 SNEGSKA (reference sequence). The J segment lost 0 bases and the V segment lost 1 base, leaving 6 bases of the junction unmatched. This CDR3 region has 17 residues. The CDR3: CSARVGQASSGANVLTF. The CDR3 nucleotides read TGCAGTGCTAGAGTCGGACAGGCTAGCTCTGGGGCCAACGTCCTGACTTTC.

There are many counts of this clonotype. This chain links TRBV7-9 with TRBJ2-1; perhaps TRBD2 as D (6 bases). Germline assignment: CDR1 SEHNR and CDR2 FQNEAQ (reference sequence). The CDR3 sequence is 15 residues long. With 4 bases removed from V and 2 bases from J, the gap between germline ends came to 12 bases. In nucleotides, the CDR3 is TGTGCCAGCAGCTCTCGGAGGGGCGCCTACAATGAGCAGTTCTTC. Its protein is CASSSRRGAYNEQFF. Drawing the rest from reference TRBV7-9 and TRBJ2-1, the complete variable domain is DTGVSQNPRHKITKRGQNVTFRCDPISEHNRLYWYRQTLGQGPEFLTYFQNEAQLEKSRLLSDRFSAERPKGSFSTLEIQRTEQGDSAMYLCASSSRRGAYNEQFFGPGTRLTVL.

This rearrangement joins TRBV7-2 to TRBJ1-5; tentative D call: TRBD1 (5 bases). The germline CDR1 and CDR2 sequences are SGHTA and FQGNSA. This CDR3 region has 14 residues. V lost 5 bases to trimming and J lost 5 bases, with 13 bases between them. CDR3 bases: TGTGCCAGCAGCCCCGACAGTGGGCATCAGCCCCAGCATTTT. This codes for CASSPDSGHQPQHF.

The chain links TRBV6-1 to TRBJ2-7; TRBD1 matches 9 bases. The CDR3 length is 15 residues. Germline V gene data show CDR1 as MNHNS and CDR2 as SASEGT. The V gene end was trimmed by 3 bases and the J gene end by 1 base; junction bases not matched to a gene: 4. The CDR3 nucleotides are TGTGCCAGCAGTGATGGGACAGGGAGTTCCTACGAGCAGTACTTC. Encoded protein: CASSDGTGSSYEQYF.

About this clonotype: Since a much larger clone is just one base distant, this may be a read error. V gene TRBV7-2 combines with J gene TRBJ2-1, with D maybe TRBD2 (5 bases). The CDR3 has 13 amino acids. CDR1 and CDR2 from the germline V gene are SGHTA and FQGNSA. V gave up 6 bases and J gave up 9 bases, with 15 bases separating them. The CDR3 loop reads CASRLQRAFEQFF. CDR3 DNA sequence: TGTGCCAGCAGACTCCAGAGGGCATTTGAGCAGTTCTTC.